What follows describes a single T cell receptor beta chain. The CDR3 length is 14 residues. Between the trimmed V and J ends, which lost 3 bases and 4 bases, there was a span of 12 bases. The germline V gene encodes CDR1 LGHNA and CDR2 YSLEER. Participant-reported clinical history was the basis for cohort assignment. Original processing notes: Reference gene primer amplification yielded estimated nucleated cell counts. Assay used: immunoSEQ multiplex PCR; TCRdb lists only in-frame clones, some missing. D and trimming come from the DNA, and the V and J calls and clone size come from that table. The profile shows 230,000 or so clones, about nine tenths of them singletons. These data originate in a study of blood T cell repertoires in COVID-19.

This sequence joins TRBV4-3 and TRBJ1-2; maybe TRBD1 (6 bases). This sequence originates from a woman in her twenties or thirties who had recovered from COVID-19. The sample was PBMCs or T cells enriched from blood (not recorded which). The CDR3 DNA follows: TGCGCCAGCAGCCAGGGGGGGCAGGCCTATGGCTACACCTTC. Encoded protein: CASSQGGQAYGYTF.